Listed below are T cell receptor beta chains from one sample, sequenced in a study of blood T cell repertoires in COVID-19. Repertoires were generated with immunoSEQ multiplex PCR, while TCRdb's copy carries only in-frame clones and drops some. The sample yields roughly 150,000 clones, roughly 85% seen once. Specimen: peripheral blood. The receptors originated from a woman older than 75 with acute or convalescent COVID-19. The CDR3 runs from the conserved cysteine through the conserved F or W. The D gene is left open where the match is weak. Rows give clone size only sometimes, using once, few, many, or a class for an expanded clone.

J gene | V gene | clone size | D gene | CDR3 DNA | CDR3 protein
TRBJ2-2 | TRBV6-5 | NA | NA | TGTGCCAGCAGGCGGACTTCCGCGAACACCGGGGAGCTGTTTTTT | CASRRTSANTGELFF
TRBJ1-1 | TRBV10-3 | NA | NA | TGTGCCATCAGCGGGTATCCCGACACTGAAGCTTTCTTT | CAISGYPDTEAFF
TRBJ1-2 | TRBV7-8 | NA | NA | TGTGCCAGCAGCTCCCGGTGGAGGGGCGACCAGAACTATGGCTACACCTTC | CASSSRWRGDQNYGYTF
TRBJ2-1 | TRBV7-2 | NA | TRBD2 | TGTGCCAGCAGCTGGACGGGACTAGCGGCCAATGAGCAGTTCTTC | CASSWTGLAANEQFF
TRBJ1-1 | TRBV5-4 | NA | NA | TGTGCCAGCAGCTCGGAAGTAACGGGGGACACTGAAGCTTTCTTT | CASSSEVTGDTEAFF
TRBJ1-1 | TRBV7-9 | NA | NA | TGTGCCAGCAGCTTAGTAGGGGTCAACACTGAAGCTTTCTTT | CASSLVGVNTEAFF
TRBJ1-3 | TRBV5-1 | NA | TRBD1 | TGCGCCAGCAGCGTATCAGGGGGCTCTGGAAACACCATATATTTT | CASSVSGGSGNTIYF
TRBJ2-5 | TRBV9 | NA | NA | TGTGCCAGCAGCGTAGATCAGGGGGGAGAGACCCAGTACTTC | CASSVDQGGETQYF
TRBJ2-7 | TRBV6-5 | NA | TRBD2 | TGTGCCAGCAGATCCAGGGAAGCGGGAGAGCAGTACTTC | CASRSREAGEQYF
TRBJ1-2 | TRBV6-5 | NA | TRBD1 | TGTGCCAGCAGTTTAATCCGACAGGGAGGCTATGGCTACACCTTC | CASSLIRQGGYGYTF
TRBJ1-1 | TRBV18 | NA | NA | TGTGCCAGCTCACCACTAGCAGAAGAAGCTTTCTTT | CASSPLAEEAFF
TRBJ1-2 | TRBV5-4 | NA | NA | TGTGCCAGCAGCCTCCGGACGGGGAGCGGCTACACCTTC | CASSLRTGSGYTF
TRBJ1-2 | TRBV12-5 | NA | NA | TGTGCTAGTGCCCAAGACATGTATGGCTACACCTTC | CASAQDMYGYTF
TRBJ1-2 | TRBV2 | NA | TRBD1 | TGTGCCACCATACCAGGACAGGGGGCCCTTGGCTACACCTTC | CATIPGQGALGYTF
TRBJ2-7 | TRBV5-4 | NA | NA | TGTGCCAGCAGCTTAGGGTCAGCGGTCGGTTCTTCCTACGAGCAGTACTTC | CASSLGSAVGSSYEQYF
TRBJ2-5 | TRBV11-2 | NA | TRBD1 | TGTGCCAGCAGCTTAGGCCGGGACAGGACCCAAGAGACCCAGTACTTC | CASSLGRDRTQETQYF
TRBJ2-5 | TRBV5-1 | NA | TRBD1 | TGCGCCAGCAGCTCCGGGGACAGGGGGGAATGGGAGACCCAGTACTTC | CASSSGDRGEWETQYF
TRBJ2-7 | TRBV9 | NA | NA | TGTGCCAGCAGCGTAGACCCCAGACAGACCTACGAGCAGTACTTC | CASSVDPRQTYEQYF
TRBJ1-5 | TRBV30 | NA | TRBD1 | TGTGCCTGGAGTGTGGCAGGGGGCCAGCCCCAGCATTTT | CAWSVAGGQPQHF
TRBJ2-1 | TRBV28 | few | NA | TGTGCCAGCAGTTTATCGCAGGGGATGGCCCATTACAATGAGCAGTTCTTC | CASSLSQGMAHYNEQFF
TRBJ1-2 | TRBV7-9 | NA | TRBD1 | TGTGCCAGCAGCTTTACCAACCGGGACAGGGGAGGCTACACCTTC | CASSFTNRDRGGYTF
TRBJ2-7 | TRBV4-1 | NA | TRBD2 | TGCGCCAGCAGCCAAGTGACTAGCGGGAACTCCTACGAGCAGTACTTC | CASSQVTSGNSYEQYF